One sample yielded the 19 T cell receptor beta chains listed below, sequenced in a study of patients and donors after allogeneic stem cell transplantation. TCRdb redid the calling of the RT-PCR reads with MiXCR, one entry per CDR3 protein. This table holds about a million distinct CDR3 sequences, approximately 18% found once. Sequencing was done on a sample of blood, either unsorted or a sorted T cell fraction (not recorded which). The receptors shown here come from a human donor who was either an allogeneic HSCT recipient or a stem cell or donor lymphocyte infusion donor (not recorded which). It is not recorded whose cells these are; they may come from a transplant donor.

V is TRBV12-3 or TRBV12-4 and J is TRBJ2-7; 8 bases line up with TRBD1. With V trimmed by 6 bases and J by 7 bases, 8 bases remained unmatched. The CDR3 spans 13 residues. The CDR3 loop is CASSRDRGWEQYF. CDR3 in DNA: TGTGCCAGCAGCCGAGACAGGGGATGGGAGCAGTACTTC.

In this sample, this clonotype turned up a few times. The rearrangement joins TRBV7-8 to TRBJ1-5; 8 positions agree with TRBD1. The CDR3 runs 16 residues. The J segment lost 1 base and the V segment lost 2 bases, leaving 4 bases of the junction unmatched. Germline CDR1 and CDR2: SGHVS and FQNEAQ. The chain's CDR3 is CASSLSTGVSNQPQHF. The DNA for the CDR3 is TGTGCCAGCAGCTTATCGACAGGGGTCAGCAATCAGCCCCAGCATTTT.

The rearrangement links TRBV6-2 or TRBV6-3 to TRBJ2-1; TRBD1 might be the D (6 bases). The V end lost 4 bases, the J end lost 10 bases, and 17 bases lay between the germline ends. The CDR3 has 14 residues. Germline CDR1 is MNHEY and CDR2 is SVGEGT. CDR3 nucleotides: TGTGCCAGCAGTTCCCGGACAGTAAGGGGCGAGCAGTTCTTC. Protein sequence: CASSSRTVRGEQFF.

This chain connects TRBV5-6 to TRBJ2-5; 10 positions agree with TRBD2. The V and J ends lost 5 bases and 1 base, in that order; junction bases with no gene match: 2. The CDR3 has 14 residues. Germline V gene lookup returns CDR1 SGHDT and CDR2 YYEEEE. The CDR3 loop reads CASSIAGGQETQYF. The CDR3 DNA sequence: TGTGCCAGCAGTATAGCGGGGGGCCAAGAGACCCAGTACTTC. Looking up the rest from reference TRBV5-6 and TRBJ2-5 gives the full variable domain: DAGVTQSPTHLIKTRGQQVTLRCSPKSGHDTVSWYQQALGQGPQFIFQYYEEEERQRGNFPDRFSGHQFPNYSSELNVNALLLGDSALYLCASSIAGGQETQYFGPGTRLLVL.

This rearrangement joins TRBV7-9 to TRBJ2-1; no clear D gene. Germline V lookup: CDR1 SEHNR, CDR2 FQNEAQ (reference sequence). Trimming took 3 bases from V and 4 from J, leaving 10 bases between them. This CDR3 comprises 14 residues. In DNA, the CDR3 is TGTGCCAGCAGCTTCCCTGGGCCTTACAATGAGCAGTTCTTC. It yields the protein CASSFPGPYNEQFF.

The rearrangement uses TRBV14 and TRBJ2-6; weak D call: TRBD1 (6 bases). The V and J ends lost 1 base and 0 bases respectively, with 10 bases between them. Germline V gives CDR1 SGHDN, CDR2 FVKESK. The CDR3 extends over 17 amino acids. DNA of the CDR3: TGTGCCAGCAGCCAAGGCGGACAGATCTCTGGGGCCAACGTCCTGACTTTC. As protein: CASSQGGQISGANVLTF.

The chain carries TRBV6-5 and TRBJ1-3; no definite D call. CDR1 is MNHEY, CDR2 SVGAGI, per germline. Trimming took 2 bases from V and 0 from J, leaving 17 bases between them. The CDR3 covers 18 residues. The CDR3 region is CASSYRSYPVFSGNTIYF. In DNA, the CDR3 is TGTGCCAGCAGTTACCGATCGTATCCAGTCTTCTCTGGAAACACCATATATTTT.

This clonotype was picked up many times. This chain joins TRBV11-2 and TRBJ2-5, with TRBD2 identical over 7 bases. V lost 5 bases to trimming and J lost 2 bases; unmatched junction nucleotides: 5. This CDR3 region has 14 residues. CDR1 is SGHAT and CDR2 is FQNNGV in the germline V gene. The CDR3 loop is CASSLLATQETQYF. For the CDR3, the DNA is TGTGCCAGCAGCCTACTAGCGACTCAAGAGACCCAGTACTTC.

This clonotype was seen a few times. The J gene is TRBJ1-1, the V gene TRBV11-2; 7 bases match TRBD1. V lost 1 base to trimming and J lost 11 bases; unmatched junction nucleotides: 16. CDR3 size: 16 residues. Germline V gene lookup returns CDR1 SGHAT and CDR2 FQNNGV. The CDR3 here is CASSLASLTGFGAAFF. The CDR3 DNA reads TGTGCCAGCAGCTTAGCCAGTTTGACAGGGTTCGGGGCGGCTTTCTTT.

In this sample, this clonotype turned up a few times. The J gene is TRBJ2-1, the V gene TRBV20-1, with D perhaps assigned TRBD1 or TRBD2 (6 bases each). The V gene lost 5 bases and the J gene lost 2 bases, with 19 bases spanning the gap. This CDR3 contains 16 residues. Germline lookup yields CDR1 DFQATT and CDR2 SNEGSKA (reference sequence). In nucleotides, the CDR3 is TGCAGTGCTGTTCGCGTGGGGGGCAACCCCTACAATGAGCAGTTCTTC. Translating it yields CSAVRVGGNPYNEQFF.

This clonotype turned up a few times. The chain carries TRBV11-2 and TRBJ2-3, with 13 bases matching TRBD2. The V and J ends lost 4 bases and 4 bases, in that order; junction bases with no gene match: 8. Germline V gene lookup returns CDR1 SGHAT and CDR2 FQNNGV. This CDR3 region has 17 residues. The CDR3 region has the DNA TGTGCCAGCAGCTCAGTTCGGACTAGCGGGGGCCCAGATACGCAGTATTTT. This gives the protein CASSSVRTSGGPDTQYF.

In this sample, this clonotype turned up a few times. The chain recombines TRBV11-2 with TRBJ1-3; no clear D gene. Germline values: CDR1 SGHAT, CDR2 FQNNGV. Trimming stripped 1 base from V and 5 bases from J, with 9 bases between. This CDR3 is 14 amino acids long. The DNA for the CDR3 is TGTGCCAGCAGCTTAGGGAGTACGAGAAACACCATATATTTT. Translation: CASSLGSTRNTIYF.

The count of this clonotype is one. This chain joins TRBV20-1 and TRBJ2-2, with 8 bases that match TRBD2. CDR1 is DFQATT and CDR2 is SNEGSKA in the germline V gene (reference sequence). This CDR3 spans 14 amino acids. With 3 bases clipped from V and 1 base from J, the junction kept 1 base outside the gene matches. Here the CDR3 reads CSASGTRNTGELFF. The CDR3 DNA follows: TGCAGTGCTAGCGGGACTAGGAACACCGGGGAGCTGTTTTTT.

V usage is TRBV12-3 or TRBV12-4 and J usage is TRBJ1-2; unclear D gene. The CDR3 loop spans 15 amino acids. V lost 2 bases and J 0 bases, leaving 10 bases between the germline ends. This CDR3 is CASSLSAVPNYGYTF. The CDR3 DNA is TGTGCCAGCAGTTTATCGGCAGTTCCTAACTATGGCTACACCTTC.

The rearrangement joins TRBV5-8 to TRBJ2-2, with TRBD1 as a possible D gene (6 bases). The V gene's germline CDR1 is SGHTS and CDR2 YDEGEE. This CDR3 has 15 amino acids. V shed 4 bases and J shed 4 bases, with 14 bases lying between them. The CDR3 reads CASSPGVLATGELFF. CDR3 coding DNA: TGTGCCAGCAGCCCAGGGGTTTTGGCCACCGGGGAGCTGTTTTTT.

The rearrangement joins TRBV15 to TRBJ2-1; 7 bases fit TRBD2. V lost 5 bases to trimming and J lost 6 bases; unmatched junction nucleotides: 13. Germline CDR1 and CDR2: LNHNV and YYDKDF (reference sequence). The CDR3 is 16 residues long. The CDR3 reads CATSLWAASGFNEQFF. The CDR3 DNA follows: TGTGCCACCAGCTTATGGGCGGCTAGCGGCTTCAATGAGCAGTTCTTC.

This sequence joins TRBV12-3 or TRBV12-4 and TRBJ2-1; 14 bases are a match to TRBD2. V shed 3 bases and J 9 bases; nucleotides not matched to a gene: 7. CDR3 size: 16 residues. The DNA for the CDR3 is TGTGCCAGCAGTTTGGCGGGACTAGCGGGAGTGAGTGAGCAGTTCTTC. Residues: CASSLAGLAGVSEQFF.

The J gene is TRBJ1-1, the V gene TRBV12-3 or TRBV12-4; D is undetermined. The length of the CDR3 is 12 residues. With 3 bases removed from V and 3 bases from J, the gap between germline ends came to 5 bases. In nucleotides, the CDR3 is TGTGCCAGCAGTTTTATATACACTGAAGCTTTCTTT. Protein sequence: CASSFIYTEAFF.

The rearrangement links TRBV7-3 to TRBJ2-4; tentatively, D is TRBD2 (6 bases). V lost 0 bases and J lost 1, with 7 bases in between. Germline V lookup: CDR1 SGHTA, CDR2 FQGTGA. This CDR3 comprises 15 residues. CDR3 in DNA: TGTGCCAGCAGCTTAACTGCGGGGGCCAAAAACATTCAGTACTTC. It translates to CASSLTAGAKNIQYF.